One and the same sample provided the 18 T cell receptor beta chains below, sequenced in a study of cytomegalovirus exposure and HLA in healthy donors. In the PCR, 60 Vbeta and 13 Jbeta primers were used. Libraries were prepared by immunoSEQ multiplex PCR; TCRdb keeps only in-frame clonotypes and omits some of them. Altogether about 130,000 clones are present, 81% being singletons, with the ten largest covering 3.5% to 4%. Material for sequencing was PBMCs. Receptor source: a man aged 18 to 30 in good health and CMV-seropositive.

As regards this clone: Mismatch with germline at one junction end may stem from a read error. The chain recombines TRBV7-7 with TRBJ2-2, with no clear D. This CDR3 is 14 amino acids long. Germline CDR1 is SSHAT and CDR2 is FNYEAQ (reference sequence). CDR3 region: CASSLGTRTGELFF. The DNA of the CDR3 is TGTGCTAGCAGCTTAGGTACTCGGACCGGGGAGCTGTTTTTT.

V and J are TRBV6-1 and TRBJ2-7, with 8 bases that match TRBD1. This CDR3 contains 15 residues. Losses at the gene ends were 0 bases for V and 3 bases for J; bases not matched to a gene: 4. Germline CDR1 is MNHNS and CDR2 is SASEGT. DNA for the CDR3: TGTGCCAGCAGTGAAGCTGGGACAGGTTACTACGAGCAGTACTTC. Translated: CASSEAGTGYYEQYF.

As to this clone: Other DNA sequences in the sample encode the same CDR3. This rearrangement joins TRBV5-1 to TRBJ1-1, with 7 bases that match TRBD1. Looked up from germline, CDR1 is SGHRS and CDR2 is YFSETQ. Trimming cost V 4 bases and J 0 bases; bases outside gene matches: 6. The CDR3 contains 15 residues. The CDR3, as DNA: TGCGCCAGCAGCCCGAGACAGGGATTGAACACTGAAGCTTTCTTT. Translating gives CASSPRQGLNTEAFF.

V gene TRBV27 combines with J gene TRBJ1-5, with D hard to call. Trimming cost V 4 bases and J 0 bases, with 10 bases left between them. Germline assignment: CDR1 MNHEY and CDR2 SMNVEV (reference sequence). The CDR3 runs to 15 residues. The CDR3 region is CASSSSGSSNQPQHF. The CDR3 DNA reads TGTGCCAGCAGTTCTTCAGGTAGTAGCAATCAGCCCCAGCATTTT.

The chain joins TRBV11-1 to TRBJ1-2; D remains unclear. V lost 0 bases to trimming and J lost 8 bases, with 10 bases between them. The germline V gene encodes CDR1 SGHAT and CDR2 FQDESV (reference sequence). The CDR3 is made up of 13 amino acids. CDR3 protein: CASSLASREGYTF. The CDR3 nucleotides are TGTGCCAGCAGCTTAGCGTCTCGGGAGGGCTACACCTTC.

The chain carries TRBV9 and TRBJ1-3; 7 nucleotides align to TRBD1. CDR3 length: 14 residues. Germline V CDR1 and CDR2: SGDLS, YYNGEE. V lost 3 bases, J lost 1 base, and 1 base stayed unmatched. The CDR3 region has the DNA TGTGCCAGCAGCGAACAGGGGTCTGGAAACACCATATATTTT. Residues: CASSEQGSGNTIYF.

The chain recombines TRBV7-2 with TRBJ2-1, with D uncertain. This CDR3 is built from 16 residues. Trimming cost V 1 base and J 7 bases, with 17 bases left between them. Germline-derived CDR1 and CDR2 are SGHTA and FQGNSA. The CDR3 bases are TGTGCCAGCAGCTTAGACGCACGCCGATCCGGGAATGAGCAGTTCTTC. Its translation: CASSLDARRSGNEQFF.

This chain uses TRBV29-1 with TRBJ1-1; 9 bases are a match to TRBD1. CDR1 SQVTM and CDR2 ANQGSEA come from the germline V gene. The CDR3 is 14 amino acids. Trimming took 4 bases from V and 5 from J; bases not matched to a gene: 8. In nucleotides, the CDR3 is TGCAGCGTTGGTGGTGGACAGGGGAGAACTGAAGCTTTCTTT. Translation gives CSVGGGQGRTEAFF.

This clone was detected a few times. V and J are TRBV4-2 and TRBJ2-6, with TRBD1 matching over 8 bases. The junction had 0 bases not matched to a gene; V was cut back by 5 bases and J by 3 bases. The CDR3 loop spans 14 amino acids. The V gene's germline CDR1 is LGHNA and CDR2 YNFKEQ. CDR3 in DNA: TGTGCCAGCAGCGGACAGGGTGGGGCCAACGTCCTGACTTTC. It translates to CASSGQGGANVLTF.

The rearrangement joins TRBV18 to TRBJ2-1, with D possibly TRBD2 on 6 matching bases. CDR1 and CDR2 (germline): KGHSH, LQKENI. Trimming left V 4 bases short and J 7 bases short, with 11 bases between. The CDR3 covers 13 residues. The CDR3 DNA sequence: TGTGCCAGCTCACTAGGGACTTCGAATGAGCAGTTCTTC. This codes for CASSLGTSNEQFF.

A single count supports this clone. The chain has TRBV5-4 and TRBJ2-1; 12 bases map to TRBD2. The germline V gene encodes CDR1 SGHNT and CDR2 YYREEE (reference sequence). The CDR3 runs to 14 residues. With 4 bases clipped from V and 9 bases from J, the junction kept 5 bases outside the gene matches. The chain's CDR3 is CASSGLAGPSEQFF. In nucleotides, the CDR3 is TGTGCCAGCAGCGGACTAGCGGGGCCTTCTGAGCAGTTCTTC.

This clone was detected only once. The chain couples TRBV5-1 to TRBJ1-2; D uncertain. The CDR3 loop spans 14 amino acids. V was trimmed by 5 bases and J by 5 bases, leaving 16 bases between them. CDR1 is SGHRS, CDR2 YFSETQ, per germline. The CDR3 reads CASRAVDKRYGYTF. DNA of the CDR3: TGCGCCAGCAGGGCAGTCGACAAGAGATATGGCTACACCTTC.

This clone was detected only once. This rearrangement joins TRBV19 to TRBJ1-4; D might be TRBD1 (5 bases). Germline-derived CDR1 and CDR2 are LNHDA and SQIVND (reference sequence). V shed 3 bases and J shed 8 bases, with 22 bases lying between them. CDR3 length equals 17 residues. In DNA, the CDR3 is TGTGCCAGTAGTATCCTCGACGGGGGAAGGGGTGTCGAAAAACTGTTTTTT. Protein sequence: CASSILDGGRGVEKLFF. The full variable domain, in which reference TRBV19 and TRBJ1-4 provide the parts outside the CDR3, is DGGITQSPKYLFRKEGQNVTLSCEQNLNHDAMYWYRQDPGQGLRLIYYSQIVNDFQKGDIAEGYSVSREKKESFPLTVTSAQKNPTAFYLCASSILDGGRGVEKLFFGSGTQLSVL.

The chain has TRBV18 and TRBJ1-1; D is possibly TRBD1 (6 bases). The CDR3 has 16 residues. Trimming cost V 3 bases and J 0 bases, with 14 bases left between them. CDR1 is KGHSH, CDR2 LQKENI, per germline. DNA of the CDR3: TGTGCCAGCTCACCCCTACGAGGACAGATGAACACTGAAGCTTTCTTT. This sequence encodes CASSPLRGQMNTEAFF.

This CDR3 is CASSWQGPGEQYF. Written as DNA, the CDR3 is TGTGCCAGTAGTTGGCAGGGGCCGGGCGAGCAGTACTTC. V is TRBV19 and J is TRBJ2-7; D is possibly TRBD1 (6 bases). The CDR3 has 13 amino acids. Trimming left V 5 bases short and J 6 bases short, with 14 bases between. CDR1 and CDR2 (germline): LNHDA, SQIVND (reference sequence).

The rearrangement joins TRBV5-6 to TRBJ2-5, with D perhaps TRBD2 (5 bases). The CDR3 totals 16 residues. The V and J ends lost 2 bases and 5 bases respectively, with 19 bases between them. CDR1 and CDR2 (germline): SGHDT, YYEEEE. The CDR3 coding sequence is TGTGCCAGCAGCTTTCCGCGCCGGGGTCCGGGGGAGACCCAGTACTTC. It specifies CASSFPRRGPGETQYF.

The chain employs TRBV6-5 and TRBJ2-7; D uncertain. Trimming cost V 7 bases and J 3 bases, with 16 bases left between them. The length of the CDR3 is 14 residues. Germline CDR1 MNHEY, CDR2 SVGAGI. CDR3 sequence (DNA): TGTGCCAGCACTCGAGACGGCCCGGGCTACGAGCAGTACTTC. Protein sequence: CASTRDGPGYEQYF.

This chain connects TRBV27 to TRBJ2-2; D gene unclear. Germline values: CDR1 MNHEY, CDR2 SMNVEV (reference sequence). This CDR3 comprises 15 residues. V lost 1 base and J lost 5, with 11 bases in between. The CDR3 is CASSLFNVATGELFF. In DNA, the CDR3 is TGTGCCAGCAGTTTATTTAATGTAGCTACCGGGGAGCTGTTTTTT.